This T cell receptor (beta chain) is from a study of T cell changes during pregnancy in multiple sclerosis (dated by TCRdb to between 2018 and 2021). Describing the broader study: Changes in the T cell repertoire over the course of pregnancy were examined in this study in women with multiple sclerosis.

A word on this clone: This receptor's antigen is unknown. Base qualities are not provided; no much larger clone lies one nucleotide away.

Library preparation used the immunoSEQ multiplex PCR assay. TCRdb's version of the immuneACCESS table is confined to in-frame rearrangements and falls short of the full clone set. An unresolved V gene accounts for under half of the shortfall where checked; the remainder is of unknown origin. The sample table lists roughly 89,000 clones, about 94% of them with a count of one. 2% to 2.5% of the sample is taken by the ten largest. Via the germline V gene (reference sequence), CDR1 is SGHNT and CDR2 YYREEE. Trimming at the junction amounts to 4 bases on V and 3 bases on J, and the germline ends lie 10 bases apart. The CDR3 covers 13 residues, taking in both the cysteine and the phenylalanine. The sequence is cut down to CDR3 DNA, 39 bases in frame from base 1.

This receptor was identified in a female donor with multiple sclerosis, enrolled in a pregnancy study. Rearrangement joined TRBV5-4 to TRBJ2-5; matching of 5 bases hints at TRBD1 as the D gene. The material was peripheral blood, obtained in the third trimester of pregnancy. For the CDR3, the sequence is CASSLRAEETQYF. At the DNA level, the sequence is TGTGCCAGCAGCCTCAGGGCCGAAGAGACCCAGTACTTC. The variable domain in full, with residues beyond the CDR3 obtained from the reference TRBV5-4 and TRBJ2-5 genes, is ETGVTQSPTHLIKTRGQQVTLRCSSQSGHNTVSWYQQALGQGPQFIFQYYREEENGRGNFPPRFSGLQFPNYSSELNVNALELDDSALYLCASSLRAEETQYFGPGTRLLVL.